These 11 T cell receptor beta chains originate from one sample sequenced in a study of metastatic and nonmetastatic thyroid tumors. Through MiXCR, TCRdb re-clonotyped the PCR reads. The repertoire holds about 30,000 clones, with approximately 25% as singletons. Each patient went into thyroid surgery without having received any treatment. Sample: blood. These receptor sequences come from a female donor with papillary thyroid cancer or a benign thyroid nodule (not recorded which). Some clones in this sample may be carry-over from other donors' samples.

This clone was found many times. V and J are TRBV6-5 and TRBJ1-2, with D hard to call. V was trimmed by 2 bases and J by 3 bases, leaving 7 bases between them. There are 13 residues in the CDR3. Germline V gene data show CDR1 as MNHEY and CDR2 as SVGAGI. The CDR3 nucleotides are TGTGCCAGCAGTTACGGGTTCGACTATGGCTACACCTTC. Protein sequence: CASSYGFDYGYTF.

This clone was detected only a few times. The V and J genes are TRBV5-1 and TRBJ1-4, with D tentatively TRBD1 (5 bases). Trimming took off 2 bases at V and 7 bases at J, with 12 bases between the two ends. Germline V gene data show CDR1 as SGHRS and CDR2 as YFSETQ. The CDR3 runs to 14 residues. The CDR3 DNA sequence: TGCGCCAGCAGCTTAACAGGCGGGGCTGAAAAACTGTTTTTT. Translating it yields CASSLTGGAEKLFF. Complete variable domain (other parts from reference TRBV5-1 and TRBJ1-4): KAGVTQTPRYLIKTRGQQVTLSCSPISGHRSVSWYQQTPGQGLQFLFEYFSETQRNKGNFPGRFSGRQFSNSRSEMNVSTLELGDSALYLCASSLTGGAEKLFFGSGTQLSVL.

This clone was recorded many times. Here the CDR3 DNA reads TGTGCCAGCAGCTCGACAGGGGGGGCAAACACTGAAGCTTTCTTT. Translating it yields CASSSTGGANTEAFF. This rearrangement joins TRBV7-2 to TRBJ1-1, with TRBD1 matching 9 bases. The CDR3 extends over 15 amino acids. V gave up 4 bases and J gave up 2 bases; unmatched junction bases: 5. Germline values: CDR1 SGHTA, CDR2 FQGNSA.

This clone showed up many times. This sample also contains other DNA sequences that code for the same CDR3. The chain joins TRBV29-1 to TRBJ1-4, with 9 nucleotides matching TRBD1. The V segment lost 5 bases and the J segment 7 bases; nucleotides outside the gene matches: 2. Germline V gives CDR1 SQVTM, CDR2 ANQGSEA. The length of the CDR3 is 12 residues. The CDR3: CSVLTGGEKLFF. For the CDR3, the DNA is TGCAGCGTTTTGACAGGGGGTGAAAAACTGTTTTTT.

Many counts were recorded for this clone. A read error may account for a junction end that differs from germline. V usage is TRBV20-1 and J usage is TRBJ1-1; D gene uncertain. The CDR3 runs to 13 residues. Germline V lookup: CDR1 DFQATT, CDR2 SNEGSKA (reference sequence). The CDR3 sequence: CSAPTTIGPEASF. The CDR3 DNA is TGCAGTGCTCCCACAACGATCGGACCTGAAGCTTCCTTT.

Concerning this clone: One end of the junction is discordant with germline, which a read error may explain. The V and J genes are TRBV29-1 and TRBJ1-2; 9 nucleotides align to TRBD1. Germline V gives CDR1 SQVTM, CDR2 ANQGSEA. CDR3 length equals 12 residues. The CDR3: CRVDRGAYVSTF. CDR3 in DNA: TGCCGCGTGGACAGGGGCGCATATGTCTCCACCTTC.

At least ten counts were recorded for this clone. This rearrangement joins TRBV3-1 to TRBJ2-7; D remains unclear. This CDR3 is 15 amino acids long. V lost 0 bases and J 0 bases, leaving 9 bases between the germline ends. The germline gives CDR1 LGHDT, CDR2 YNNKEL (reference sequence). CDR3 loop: CASSQEAWSSYEQYF. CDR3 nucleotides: TGTGCCAGCAGCCAAGAAGCTTGGAGCTCCTACGAGCAGTACTTC.

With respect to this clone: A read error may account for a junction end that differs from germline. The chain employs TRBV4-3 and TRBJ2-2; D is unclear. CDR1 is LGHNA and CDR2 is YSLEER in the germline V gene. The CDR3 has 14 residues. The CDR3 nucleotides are TGCGCCAACAGCCAAGGTACGACCACCGGGGAGCTGTTTTTT. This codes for CANSQGTTTGELFF.

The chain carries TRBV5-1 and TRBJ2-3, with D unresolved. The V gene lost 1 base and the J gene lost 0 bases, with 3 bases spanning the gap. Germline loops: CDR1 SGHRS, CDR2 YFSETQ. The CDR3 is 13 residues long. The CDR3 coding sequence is TGCGCCAGCAGCTTGAGTAGCACAGATACGCAGTATTTT. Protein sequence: CASSLSSTDTQYF.

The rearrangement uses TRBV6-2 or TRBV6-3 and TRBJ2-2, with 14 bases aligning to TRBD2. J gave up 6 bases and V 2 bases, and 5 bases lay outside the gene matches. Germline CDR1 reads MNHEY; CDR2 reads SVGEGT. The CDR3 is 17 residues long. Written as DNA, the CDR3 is TGTGCCAGCAGTTACCCGGGACTAGCGGGAGCGCCCGGGGAGCTGTTTTTT. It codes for CASSYPGLAGAPGELFF.

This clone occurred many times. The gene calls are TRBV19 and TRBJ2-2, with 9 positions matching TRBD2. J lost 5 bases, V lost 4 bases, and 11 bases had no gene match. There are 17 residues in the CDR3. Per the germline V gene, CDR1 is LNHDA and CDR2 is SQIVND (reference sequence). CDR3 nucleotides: TGTGCCAGTAGTAGTTCCCGACTAGCGGAGAATACCGGGGAGCTGTTTTTT. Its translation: CASSSSRLAENTGELFF.